This T cell receptor beta chain came from a study of cytomegalovirus exposure and HLA in healthy donors. The germline V gene has CDR1 SNHLY and CDR2 FYNNEI. The CDR3 is 14 residues long. Trimming cost V 6 bases and J 1 base, with 12 bases left between them. On this clone itself: Its antigen is not known.

General observations from the study: The tendency of first-cohort TCR clusters to co-occur in the approximately 110 validation repertoires was the finding of a later analysis.

Clones were sequenced by immunoSEQ multiplex PCR, and TCRdb holds only the in-frame ones, with some missing. The sample has roughly 60,000 clones, roughly 96% seen once. Donors came from a validation cohort of 90 to 150 subjects, distinct from the first 666-subject cohort. The chain recombines TRBV2 with TRBJ1-1; D is unresolved. The sequenced sample consisted of PBMCs. This receptor was obtained from a man between 18 and 35 years old in good health and CMV-seronegative. The CDR3 nucleotides read TGTGCCAGCAGCGAGGAGGGATCGAACACTGAAGCTTTCTTT. It encodes CASSEEGSNTEAFF.